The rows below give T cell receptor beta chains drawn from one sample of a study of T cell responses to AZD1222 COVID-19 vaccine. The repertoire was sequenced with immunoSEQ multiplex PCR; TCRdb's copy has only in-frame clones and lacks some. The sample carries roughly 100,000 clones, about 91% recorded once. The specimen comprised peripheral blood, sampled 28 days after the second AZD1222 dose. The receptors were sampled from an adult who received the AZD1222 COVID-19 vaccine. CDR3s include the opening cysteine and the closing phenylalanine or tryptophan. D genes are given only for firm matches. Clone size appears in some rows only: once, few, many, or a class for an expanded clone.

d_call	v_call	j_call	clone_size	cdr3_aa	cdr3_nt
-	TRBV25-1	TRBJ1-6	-	CASSESNSLGSPLHF	TGTGCCAGCAGTGAATCTAACAGTTTAGGATCACCTCTCCACTTT
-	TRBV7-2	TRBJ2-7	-	CASSLTYEQYF	TGTGCCAGCAGCTTAACTTACGAGCAGTACTTC
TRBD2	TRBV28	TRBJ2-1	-	CASSLSGGRAYNEQFF	TGTGCCAGCAGTTTATCCGGCGGGAGGGCGTACAATGAGCAGTTCTTC
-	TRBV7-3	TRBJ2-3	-	CASSPRKTGRTDTQYF	TGTGCCAGCAGCCCTAGGAAGACAGGCCGCACAGATACGCAGTATTTT
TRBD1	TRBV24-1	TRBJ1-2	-	CATSDFSQGAGYTF	TGTGCCACCAGTGATTTTTCCCAGGGGGCTGGCTACACCTTC
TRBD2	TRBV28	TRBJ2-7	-	CASSPLRTSGRISYEQYF	TGTGCCAGCAGTCCCCTACGTACTAGCGGGAGGATCTCCTACGAGCAGTACTTC
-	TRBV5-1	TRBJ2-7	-	CASSSIGSYEQYF	TGCGCCAGCAGCTCCATAGGATCCTACGAGCAGTACTTC
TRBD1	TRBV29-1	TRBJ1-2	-	CSVRTGDTYGYTF	TGCAGCGTCCGGACAGGGGATACCTATGGCTACACCTTC
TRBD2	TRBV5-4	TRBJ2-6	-	CASSDKRWLAGGGGANVLTF	TGTGCCAGCAGCGACAAGCGGTGGCTAGCGGGAGGTGGTGGGGCCAACGTCCTGACTTTC
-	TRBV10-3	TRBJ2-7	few	CAISPGLVGEQYF	TGTGCCATCAGCCCGGGCCTTGTAGGAGAGCAGTACTTC